These 4 T cell receptor beta chains were all obtained from the same sample, sequenced in a study of T cell responses to AZD1222 COVID-19 vaccine. Profiled with immunoSEQ multiplex PCR; TCRdb holds only in-frame clones, not every one. Of around 150,000 clones in the sample, more than 80% were seen once. The sample consisted of peripheral blood, taken on day 0 of AZD1222 vaccination. These receptors came from an adult in good health.

This clone occurred once. J is TRBJ1-2 and V is TRBV29-1, with unresolved D. The germline V and J ends were trimmed by 4 bases and 4 bases, with 16 bases remaining between them. This CDR3 contains 14 residues. In germline, CDR1 is SQVTM, CDR2 ANQGSEA. The CDR3 DNA sequence: TGCAGCGTTGGAGAAGAGGGTTGGGGCTATGGCTACACCTTC. Its translation: CSVGEEGWGYGYTF.

J is TRBJ1-1 and V is TRBV19; 7 bases align to TRBD1. Germline V gene sequence: CDR1 LNHDA, CDR2 SQIVND (reference sequence). V dropped 3 bases and J dropped 0; count of bases not matched to a gene: 1. This CDR3 has 14 amino acids. CDR3 region: CASSMTGMNTEAFF. The CDR3 nucleotides are TGTGCCAGTAGTATGACAGGGATGAACACTGAAGCTTTCTTT.

The chain carries TRBV5-1 and TRBJ1-2; 8 bases agree with TRBD1. After removal of 0 bases from V and 4 bases from J, the junction contained 2 bases not matched to a gene. CDR3 length equals 14 residues. The V gene's germline CDR1 is SGHRS and CDR2 YFSETQ. The CDR3 loop reads CASSLGRGPYGYTF. DNA of the CDR3: TGCGCCAGCAGCTTGGGCAGGGGGCCCTATGGCTACACCTTC.

The CDR3 DNA is TGTGCCAGCAGTAGCGGACTCGGGTATAACATTCAGTACTTC. Residues: CASSSGLGYNIQYF. This chain links TRBV27 with TRBJ2-4; a weak D match, TRBD2 (5 bases). The CDR3 totals 14 residues. Looked up from germline, CDR1 is MNHEY and CDR2 is SMNVEV (reference sequence). Deletions cut 5 bases from V and 7 bases from J, with 15 bases between.